This T cell receptor (beta chain) derives from a study of blood T cell repertoires in COVID-19. For the study at large: Sample material is recorded as cDNA or gDNA derived from T cells, B-cell-depleted T cells, or PBMCs.

This clone was recorded once. Germline values: CDR1 LNHDA, CDR2 SQIVND (reference sequence). The V end was cut by 7 bases, the J end by 7 bases, with 17 bases between. The CDR3 runs 13 residues. Cohorts were determined from participant-reported clinical history. Two consecutive negative NP/OP PCR tests, clearance, or resolved symptoms defined Cohort 3 recovery. Authors' data handling: Amplification from reference gene primers served as the basis for estimated nucleated cell counts. Clones were sequenced by immunoSEQ multiplex PCR, and TCRdb holds only the in-frame ones, with some missing. V and J calls plus clone size are reproduced from that table; the DNA served to infer D and trimming. The sample carries roughly 170,000 clones, approximately 82% recorded once.

The sequence derives from a woman aged 45-65 years who had recovered from COVID-19. The sample consisted of PBMCs or T cells enriched from blood (not recorded which). This chain joins TRBV19 and TRBJ2-7; possibly TRBD2 for D (5 bases). CDR3 protein: CASKERTLGEQYF. The CDR3 DNA reads TGTGCCAGTAAAGAGCGGACCTTAGGAGAGCAGTACTTC.